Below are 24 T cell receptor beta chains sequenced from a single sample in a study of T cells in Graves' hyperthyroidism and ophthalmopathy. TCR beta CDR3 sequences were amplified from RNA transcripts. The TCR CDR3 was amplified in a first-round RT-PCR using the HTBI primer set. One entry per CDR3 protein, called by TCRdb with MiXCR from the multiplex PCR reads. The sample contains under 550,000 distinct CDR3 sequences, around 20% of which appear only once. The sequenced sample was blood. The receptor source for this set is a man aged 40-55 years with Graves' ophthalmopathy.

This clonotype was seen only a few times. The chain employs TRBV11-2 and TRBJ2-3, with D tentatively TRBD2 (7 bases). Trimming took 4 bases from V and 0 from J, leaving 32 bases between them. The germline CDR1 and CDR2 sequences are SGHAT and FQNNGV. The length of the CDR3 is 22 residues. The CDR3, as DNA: TGTGCCAGCAGCTCCACAGGACTAGGACAGAGAACTAAGAAAACTAGCACAGATACGCAGTATTTT. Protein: CASSSTGLGQRTKKTSTDTQYF.

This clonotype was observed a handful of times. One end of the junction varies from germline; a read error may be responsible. The chain's CDR3 is CASRLANTEVFF. The CDR3 DNA reads TGTGCCAGTAGACTGGCGAACACTGAAGTTTTCTTT. The rearrangement links TRBV2 to TRBJ1-1, with no clear D. Germline CDR1 and CDR2: SNHLY and FYNNEI. The CDR3 covers 12 residues.

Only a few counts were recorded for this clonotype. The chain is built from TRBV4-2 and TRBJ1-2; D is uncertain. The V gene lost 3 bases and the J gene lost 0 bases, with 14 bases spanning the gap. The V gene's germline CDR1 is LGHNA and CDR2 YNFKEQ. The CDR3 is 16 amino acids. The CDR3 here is CASSQAPSTPNYGYTF. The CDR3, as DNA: TGTGCCAGCAGCCAGGCCCCTTCGACTCCTAACTATGGCTACACCTTC.

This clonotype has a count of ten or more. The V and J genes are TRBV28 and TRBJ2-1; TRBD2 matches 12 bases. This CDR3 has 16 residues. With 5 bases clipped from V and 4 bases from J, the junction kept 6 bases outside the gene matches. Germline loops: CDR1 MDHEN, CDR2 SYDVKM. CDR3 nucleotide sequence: TGTGCCAGCAGTAGCCCCGGGACTAGCGGGTACAATGAGCAGTTCTTC. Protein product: CASSSPGTSGYNEQFF.

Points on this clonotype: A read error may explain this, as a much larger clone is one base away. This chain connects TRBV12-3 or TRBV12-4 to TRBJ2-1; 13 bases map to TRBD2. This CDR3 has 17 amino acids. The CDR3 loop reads CASSPFGTSGKGNEQLF. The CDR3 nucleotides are TGTGCCAGCAGTCCCTTCGGGACTAGCGGGAAGGGCAATGAGCAGCTCTTC.

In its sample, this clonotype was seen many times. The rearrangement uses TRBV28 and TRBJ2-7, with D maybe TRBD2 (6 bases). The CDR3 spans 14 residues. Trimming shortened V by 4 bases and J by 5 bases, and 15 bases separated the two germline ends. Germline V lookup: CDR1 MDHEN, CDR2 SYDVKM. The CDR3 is CASSSSGGSHEQYF. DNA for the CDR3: TGTGCCAGCAGTTCTTCTGGAGGGTCCCACGAGCAGTACTTC.

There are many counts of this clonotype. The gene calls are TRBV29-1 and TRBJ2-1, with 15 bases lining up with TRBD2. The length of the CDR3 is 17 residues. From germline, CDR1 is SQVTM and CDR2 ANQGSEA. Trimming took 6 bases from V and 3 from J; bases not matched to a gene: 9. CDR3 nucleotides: TGCAGCGTGGGGGGACTAGCGGGAGGAGTAGGCTACAATGAGCAGTTCTTC. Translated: CSVGGLAGGVGYNEQFF.

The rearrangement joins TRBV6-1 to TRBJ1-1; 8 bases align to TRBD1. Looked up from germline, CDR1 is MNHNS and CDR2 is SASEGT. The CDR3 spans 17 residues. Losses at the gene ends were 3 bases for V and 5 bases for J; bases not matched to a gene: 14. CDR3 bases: TGTGCCAGCAGTGATAGACCAGGGGGCCGGTGGGGGACTGAAGCTTTCTTT. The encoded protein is CASSDRPGGRWGTEAFF.

This chain's CDR3 is CATTGSRSPLHF. The CDR3 bases are TGTGCCACCACAGGGTCAAGGTCACCCCTCCACTTT. The chain couples TRBV27 to TRBJ1-6; D is possibly TRBD1 (6 bases). The CDR3 has 12 residues. V shed 10 bases and J shed 10 bases, with 14 bases lying between them. The germline V gene encodes CDR1 MNHEY and CDR2 SMNVEV (reference sequence).

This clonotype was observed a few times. CDR3 sequence (DNA): TGCGCCAGCAGCTTGCAGGGGATCGGCTATGGCTACACCTTC. Its translation is CASSLQGIGYGYTF. The chain has TRBV5-1 and TRBJ1-2, with D possibly being TRBD1 (6 bases). The germline V gene encodes CDR1 SGHRS and CDR2 YFSETQ. Trimming pared 1 base from V and 4 bases from J, leaving 11 bases between. The length of the CDR3 is 14 residues.

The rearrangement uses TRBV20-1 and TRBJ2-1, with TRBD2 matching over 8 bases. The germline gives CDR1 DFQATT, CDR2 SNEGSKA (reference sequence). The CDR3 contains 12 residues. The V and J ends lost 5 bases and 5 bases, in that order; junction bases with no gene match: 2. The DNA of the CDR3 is TGCAGTGCTGAGCGGGGGAACAATGAGCAGTTCTTC. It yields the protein CSAERGNNEQFF.

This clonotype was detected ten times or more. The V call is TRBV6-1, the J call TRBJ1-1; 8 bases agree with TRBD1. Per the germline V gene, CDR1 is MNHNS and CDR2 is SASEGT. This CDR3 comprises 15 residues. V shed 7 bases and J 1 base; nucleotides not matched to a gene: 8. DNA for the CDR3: TGTGCCAGCAAGTTAGACGGGACAGGGAACACTGAAGCTTTCTTT. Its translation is CASKLDGTGNTEAFF.

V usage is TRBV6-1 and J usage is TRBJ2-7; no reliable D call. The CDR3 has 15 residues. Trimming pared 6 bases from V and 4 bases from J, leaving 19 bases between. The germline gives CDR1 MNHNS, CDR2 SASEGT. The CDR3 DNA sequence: TGTGCCAGCAGGGAATTACATATCGACCGATACGAGCAGTACTTC. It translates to CASRELHIDRYEQYF.

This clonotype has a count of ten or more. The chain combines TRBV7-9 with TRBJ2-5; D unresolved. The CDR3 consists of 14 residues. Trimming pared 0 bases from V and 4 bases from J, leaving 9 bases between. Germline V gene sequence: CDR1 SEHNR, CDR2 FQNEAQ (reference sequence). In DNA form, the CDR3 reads TGTGCCAGCAGCTTAGCGGGCACGTCAGAGACCCAGTACTTC. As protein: CASSLAGTSETQYF.

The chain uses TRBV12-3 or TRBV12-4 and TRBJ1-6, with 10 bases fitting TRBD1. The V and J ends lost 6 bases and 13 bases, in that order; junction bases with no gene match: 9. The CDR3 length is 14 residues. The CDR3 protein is CASSPGTGAWPLHF. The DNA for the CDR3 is TGTGCCAGCAGCCCCGGGACAGGGGCTTGGCCCCTCCACTTT.

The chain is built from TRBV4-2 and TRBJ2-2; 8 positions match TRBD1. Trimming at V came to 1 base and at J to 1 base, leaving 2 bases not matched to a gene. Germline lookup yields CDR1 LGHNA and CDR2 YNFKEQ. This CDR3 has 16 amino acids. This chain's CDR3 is CASSQGTGWNTGELFF. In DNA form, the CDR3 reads TGTGCCAGCAGCCAAGGGACAGGGTGGAACACCGGGGAGCTGTTTTTT.

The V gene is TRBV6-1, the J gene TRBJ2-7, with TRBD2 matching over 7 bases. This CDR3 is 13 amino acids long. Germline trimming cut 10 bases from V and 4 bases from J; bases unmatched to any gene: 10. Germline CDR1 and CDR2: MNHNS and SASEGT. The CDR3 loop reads CATKAGPTYEQYF. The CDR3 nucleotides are TGTGCCACCAAAGCGGGACCTACTTACGAGCAGTACTTC.

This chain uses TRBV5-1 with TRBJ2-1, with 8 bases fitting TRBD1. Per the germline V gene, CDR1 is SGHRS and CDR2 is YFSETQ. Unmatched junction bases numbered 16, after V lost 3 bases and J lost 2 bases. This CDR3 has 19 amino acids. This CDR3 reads CASSWRSAGGDVTYNEQFF. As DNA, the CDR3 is TGCGCCAGCAGCTGGAGGTCGGCAGGGGGCGACGTCACCTACAATGAGCAGTTCTTC.

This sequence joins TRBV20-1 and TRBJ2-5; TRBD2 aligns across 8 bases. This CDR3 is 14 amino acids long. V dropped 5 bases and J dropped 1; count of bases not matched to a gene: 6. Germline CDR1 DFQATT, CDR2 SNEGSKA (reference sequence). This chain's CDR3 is CSAPAGGAQETQYF. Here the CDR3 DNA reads TGCAGTGCTCCCGCCGGGGGGGCCCAAGAGACCCAGTACTTC.

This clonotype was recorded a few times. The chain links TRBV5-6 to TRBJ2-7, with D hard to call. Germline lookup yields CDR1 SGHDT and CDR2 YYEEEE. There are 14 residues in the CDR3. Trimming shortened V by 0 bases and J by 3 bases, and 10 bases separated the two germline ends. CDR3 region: CASSLGGFRYEQYF. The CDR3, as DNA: TGTGCCAGCAGCTTGGGGGGATTCCGCTACGAGCAGTACTTC.

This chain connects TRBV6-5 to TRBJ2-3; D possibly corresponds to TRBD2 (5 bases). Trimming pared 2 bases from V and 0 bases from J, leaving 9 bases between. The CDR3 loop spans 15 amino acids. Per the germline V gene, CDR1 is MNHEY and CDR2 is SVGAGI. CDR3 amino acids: CASSYRGFSTDTQYF. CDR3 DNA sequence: TGTGCCAGCAGTTACCGAGGGTTTAGCACAGATACGCAGTATTTT.

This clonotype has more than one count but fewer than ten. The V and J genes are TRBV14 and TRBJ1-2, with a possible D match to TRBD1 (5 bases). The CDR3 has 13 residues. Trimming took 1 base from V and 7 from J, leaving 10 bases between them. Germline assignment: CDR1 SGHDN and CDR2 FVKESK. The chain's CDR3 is CASSQVEGPGYTF. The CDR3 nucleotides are TGTGCCAGCAGCCAAGTCGAGGGACCTGGCTACACCTTC. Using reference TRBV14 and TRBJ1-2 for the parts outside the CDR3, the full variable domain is EAGVTQFPSHSVIEKGQTVTLRCDPISGHDNLYWYRRVMGKEIKFLLHFVKESKQDESGMPNNRFLAERTGGTYSTLKVQPAELEDSGVYFCASSQVEGPGYTFGSGTRLTVV.

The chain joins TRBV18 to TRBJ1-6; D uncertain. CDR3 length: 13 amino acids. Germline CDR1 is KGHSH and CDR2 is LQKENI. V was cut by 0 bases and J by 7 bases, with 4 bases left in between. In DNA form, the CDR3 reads TGTGCCAGCTCACCACCGAGCAATTCACCCCTCCACTTT. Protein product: CASSPPSNSPLHF.

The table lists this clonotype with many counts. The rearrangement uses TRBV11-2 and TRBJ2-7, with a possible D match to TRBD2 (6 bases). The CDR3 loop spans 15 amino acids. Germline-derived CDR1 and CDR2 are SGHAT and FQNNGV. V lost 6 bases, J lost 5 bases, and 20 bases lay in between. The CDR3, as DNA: TGTGCCAGCAGTCCCGGGGGAGGAACATCAGACGAGCAGTACTTC. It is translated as CASSPGGGTSDEQYF.